This TCR beta chain was captured by sequencing in a study of human T cells and chemical hapten exposure. Overall study context: The study sensitized with 2% DPC on an approximately 2 cm by approximately 2 cm patch of upper inner arm skin. Study-wide findings and caveats: TCRs at a frequency above 1 in 1000 stayed unchanged with DPC sensitization.

Library construction involved attaching unique molecular identifiers to individual cDNA molecules, which allowed quantitative, reproducible TCR counting. TCRdb re-analysed the RACE reads in MiXCR, keeping a single row per CDR3 protein. The sample consists of about 190,000 distinct CDR3 sequences, 24% of them appearing once. The germline V gene has CDR1 MDHEN and CDR2 SYDVKM. Germline trimming cut 5 bases from V and 6 bases from J; bases unmatched to any gene: 12. The CDR3 covers 16 residues. On this clonotype itself: What it binds is unknown.

Time point in this sample: patch test 3, about 24 weeks after DPC sensitization. The treatment: therapeutic diphenylcyclopropenone sensitization with weekly scalp DPC. The sequence was collected from a woman aged 40 to 55 with alopecia areata. Some clones in this sample may be carry-over from other donors' samples. The material sequenced was whole blood, taken in connection with sensitization to the hapten diphenylcyclopropenone (DPC). The V gene is TRBV28, the J gene TRBJ2-7, with 11 bases that match TRBD1. The CDR3 nucleotides are TGTGCCAGCAGTCTCCCTCCCGGGACAGGGGGAAGCGAGCAGTACTTC. It encodes CASSLPPGTGGSEQYF.